This is a list of T cell receptor beta chains from one sample in a study of low-dose radiotherapy and immunotherapy resistance in tumors. Via MiXCR, TCRdb re-called the reads, giving one row per CDR3 protein. The sample contains almost 40,000 distinct CDR3 sequences, around a third of which appear only once. The specimen was PBMCs, collected before treatment. These receptors were collected from a male donor with gallbladder cancer. CDR3s include the opening cysteine and the closing phenylalanine or tryptophan. Where a row states a size, it is once, few, many or the class of an expanded clone; other rows omit it.

v_call	j_call	clone_size	cdr3_aa
TRBV5-1	TRBJ2-2	few	CASSLNRGNTGELFF
TRBV29-1	TRBJ2-7	many	CSVDLRTSGSSYEQYF
TRBV10-3	TRBJ2-7	few	CAISWTSAISYEQYF
TRBV3-1	TRBJ2-5	NA	CASSQEGPQETQYF
TRBV5-1	TRBJ2-3	few	CASSLASPPGDTQYF
TRBV11-2	TRBJ2-3	many	CASSQARRVNTQYF
TRBV20-1	TRBJ2-3	NA	CSAVASDTQYF
TRBV12-5	TRBJ2-1	few	CASGLVLGQGVYNEQFF
TRBV29-1	TRBJ2-7	many	CSVEDGGISYEQYF
TRBV3-1	TRBJ2-5	NA	CASSQERGAGGLETQYF
TRBV29-1	TRBJ2-3	many	CSVEEGGRGVTDTQYF
TRBV7-2	TRBJ2-5	NA	CASTTLAGGIGETQYF
TRBV5-1	TRBJ1-4	NA	CASSNKAANEKLFF
TRBV20-1	TRBJ2-7	many	CSGRNGLAGYEQYF
TRBV28	TRBJ2-2	NA	CASSSSPGTGRTTGELFF
TRBV3-1	TRBJ2-7	many	CASSRGSVPGGNEQYF
TRBV6-2/TRBV6-3	TRBJ2-7	many	CASSYSPSYEQYF
TRBV18	TRBJ2-7	many	CASSLAGGAYEQYF
TRBV5-1	TRBJ2-1	NA	CASSFGTTNNEQFF
TRBV6-2/TRBV6-3	TRBJ2-1	NA	CAISRQGNEQFF
TRBV27	TRBJ2-7	many	CASSLDPNTYEQYF
TRBV20-1	TRBJ2-7	many	CSAPPPLMWAISSYEQYF
TRBV24-1	TRBJ2-7	many	CATSDGDSPYEQYF
TRBV6-1	TRBJ2-7	medium-sized	CASSSLAGQYF
TRBV6-2/TRBV6-3	TRBJ2-4	NA	CASSSGWREGPKNIQYF
TRBV25-1	TRBJ1-5	many	CASSGGGGQPQHF
TRBV20-1	TRBJ2-3	many	CSAAILAGSTDTQYF
TRBV7-2	TRBJ2-7	few	CASKRLAGTASYEQYF
TRBV5-6	TRBJ2-7	many	CASSLGVRQRSYEQYF
TRBV3-1	TRBJ1-4	many	CASSPFRTGSNEKLFF
TRBV28	TRBJ2-3	few	CASSSRGQGDTQYF
TRBV28	TRBJ2-7	once	CASSTWTGVSSYEQYF
TRBV6-2/TRBV6-3	TRBJ2-3	many	CASSPQGYNTDTQYF
TRBV5-1	TRBJ2-1	many	CASTLAGDYNEQFF
TRBV12-3/TRBV12-4	TRBJ2-7	NA	CASSLAGTAYEQYF
TRBV28	TRBJ1-1	medium-sized	CASSPTVNTEAFF
TRBV20-1	TRBJ2-3	many	CSAGREGTDTQYF
TRBV18	TRBJ2-5	many	CASSPGQETQYF
TRBV3-1	TRBJ2-2	many	CASSHNTGELFF
TRBV5-1	TRBJ2-1	many	CASSLDPSSYNEQFF